These T cell receptor beta chains were read from a single sample in a study of blood T cell repertoires in COVID-19. Assay: immunoSEQ multiplex PCR; the TCRdb copy retains only in-frame clones and omits some. Among 200,000 to 300,000 clones listed, about 86% were seen once. What was sequenced was peripheral blood. The receptors shown here come from an elderly woman with acute or convalescent COVID-19. The CDR3 runs from the conserved cysteine through the conserved F or W. Fields, in order: CDR3 protein, CDR3 length, clone size, J gene, V gene. Clone size appears in some rows only: once, few, many, or a class for an expanded clone.

cdr3_aa: CASSFPGQGYNEQFF
cdr3_length: 15
clone_size: .
j_call: TRBJ2-1
v_call: TRBV5-4

cdr3_aa: CASSSTGPYEQYF
cdr3_length: 13
clone_size: few
j_call: TRBJ2-7
v_call: TRBV5-1

cdr3_aa: CASSPTGDGYTF
cdr3_length: 12
clone_size: .
j_call: TRBJ1-2
v_call: TRBV5-1

cdr3_aa: CASSRSSGNTIYF
cdr3_length: 13
clone_size: once
j_call: TRBJ1-3
v_call: TRBV7-3

cdr3_aa: CASSASGTGDEQYF
cdr3_length: 14
clone_size: .
j_call: TRBJ2-7
v_call: TRBV9

cdr3_aa: CASGGLPYNSPLHF
cdr3_length: 14
clone_size: .
j_call: TRBJ1-6
v_call: TRBV9

cdr3_aa: CASSQATSGGVPSDLEQFF
cdr3_length: 19
clone_size: .
j_call: TRBJ2-1
v_call: TRBV4-1

cdr3_aa: CASSQGGRNTEAFF
cdr3_length: 14
clone_size: .
j_call: TRBJ1-1
v_call: TRBV2

cdr3_aa: CASSLKGWGGSSYNEQFF
cdr3_length: 18
clone_size: .
j_call: TRBJ2-1
v_call: TRBV5-4

cdr3_aa: CAISESRQGFVTEAFF
cdr3_length: 16
clone_size: once
j_call: TRBJ1-1
v_call: TRBV10-3

cdr3_aa: CASSLTAGGTGELFF
cdr3_length: 15
clone_size: .
j_call: TRBJ2-2
v_call: TRBV11-1

cdr3_aa: CASSAPGFSGANVLTF
cdr3_length: 16
clone_size: .
j_call: TRBJ2-6
v_call: TRBV9

cdr3_aa: CASSITGVGTEAFF
cdr3_length: 14
clone_size: .
j_call: TRBJ1-1
v_call: TRBV19

cdr3_aa: CASSFRDRDYEQYF
cdr3_length: 14
clone_size: .
j_call: TRBJ2-7
v_call: TRBV3-1/TRBV3-2

cdr3_aa: CASSGPGQGATEAFF
cdr3_length: 15
clone_size: .
j_call: TRBJ1-1
v_call: TRBV11-2

cdr3_aa: CASSLQGRTDTQYF
cdr3_length: 14
clone_size: .
j_call: TRBJ2-3
v_call: TRBV27

cdr3_aa: CAIGQELNTEAFF
cdr3_length: 13
clone_size: .
j_call: TRBJ1-1
v_call: TRBV10-3

cdr3_aa: CASSRDGSLTDTQYF
cdr3_length: 15
clone_size: .
j_call: TRBJ2-3
v_call: TRBV7-3

cdr3_aa: CASSQGRLAGPTSREQYF
cdr3_length: 18
clone_size: .
j_call: TRBJ2-7
v_call: TRBV3-1/TRBV3-2

cdr3_aa: CASRRTSGGLTDTQYF
cdr3_length: 16
clone_size: .
j_call: TRBJ2-3
v_call: TRBV11-2

cdr3_aa: CASSPTGDGEKLFF
cdr3_length: 14
clone_size: .
j_call: TRBJ1-4
v_call: TRBV28

cdr3_aa: CASSPYGPLEVKFF
cdr3_length: 14
clone_size: .
j_call: TRBJ2-1
v_call: TRBV7-2

cdr3_aa: CASSPLTSGGNPETQYF
cdr3_length: 17
clone_size: .
j_call: TRBJ2-5
v_call: TRBV7-8

cdr3_aa: CASSAIAPGQAFNQPQHF
cdr3_length: 18
clone_size: .
j_call: TRBJ1-5
v_call: TRBV6-1

cdr3_aa: CASSIEAGGYNEQFF
cdr3_length: 15
clone_size: .
j_call: TRBJ2-1
v_call: TRBV19

cdr3_aa: CASSSPGREEKLFF
cdr3_length: 14
clone_size: .
j_call: TRBJ1-4
v_call: TRBV28

cdr3_aa: CASSQEGNRGGVSGANVLTF
cdr3_length: 20
clone_size: .
j_call: TRBJ2-6
v_call: TRBV4-2

cdr3_aa: CASSRHDISYEQYF
cdr3_length: 14
clone_size: few
j_call: TRBJ2-7
v_call: TRBV28

cdr3_aa: CASSRGPTDQPQHF
cdr3_length: 14
clone_size: .
j_call: TRBJ1-5
v_call: TRBV7-8

cdr3_aa: CASSPPTGVVTEAFF
cdr3_length: 15
clone_size: .
j_call: TRBJ1-1
v_call: TRBV18

cdr3_aa: CASSQGRGGIQYF
cdr3_length: 13
clone_size: .
j_call: TRBJ2-4
v_call: TRBV3-1/TRBV3-2

cdr3_aa: CSEGARGEAFF
cdr3_length: 11
clone_size: .
j_call: TRBJ1-1
v_call: TRBV20-1

cdr3_aa: CASSIDRSQNTEAFF
cdr3_length: 15
clone_size: .
j_call: TRBJ1-1
v_call: TRBV5-6

cdr3_aa: CASKPRYGHNQPQHF
cdr3_length: 15
clone_size: .
j_call: TRBJ1-5
v_call: TRBV6-5